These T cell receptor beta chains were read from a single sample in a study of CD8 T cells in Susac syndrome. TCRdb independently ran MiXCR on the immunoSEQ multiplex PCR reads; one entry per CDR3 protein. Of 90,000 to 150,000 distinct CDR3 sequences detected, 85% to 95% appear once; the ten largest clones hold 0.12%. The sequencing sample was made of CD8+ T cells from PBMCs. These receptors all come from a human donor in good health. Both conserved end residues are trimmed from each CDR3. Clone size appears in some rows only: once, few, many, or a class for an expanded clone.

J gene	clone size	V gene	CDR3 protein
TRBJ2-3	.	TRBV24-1	ATSDPGPMNTQY
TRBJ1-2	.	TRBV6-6	ASRTEAGEGGYT
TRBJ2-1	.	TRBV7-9	ASSLLEVGEQF
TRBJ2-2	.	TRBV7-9	ASSSLSGSGVGGELF
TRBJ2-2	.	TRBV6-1	AMRLAGGTGELF
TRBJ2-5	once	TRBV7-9	ASSLEDGQSQETQY
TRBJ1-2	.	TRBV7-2	ASSLGGTYGYT
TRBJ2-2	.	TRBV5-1	ASSERNTGELF
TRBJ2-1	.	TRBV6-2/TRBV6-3	ASRPTPASGSHNEQF
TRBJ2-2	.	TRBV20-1	SARLAGTNTGELF
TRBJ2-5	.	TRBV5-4	ATSPTGTSQETQY
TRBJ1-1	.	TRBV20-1	SAGRGRTEAF
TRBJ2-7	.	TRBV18	ASSAQTGSYEQY
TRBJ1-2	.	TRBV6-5	ASTDSANYGYT
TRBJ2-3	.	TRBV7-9	ASSIPTGTGAGDTQY